This is a list of T cell receptor beta chains from one sample in a study of blood T cell repertoires in COVID-19. The repertoire was sequenced with immunoSEQ multiplex PCR; TCRdb's copy has only in-frame clones and lacks some. In the table there are some 350,000 clones, approximately 89% of which are singletons. The specimen was PBMCs or T cells enriched from blood (not recorded which). Every receptor here comes from a man aged 25 to 40 who had recovered from COVID-19. Both conserved end residues are part of each CDR3. The order of the fields is V gene, clone size, D gene, J gene, CDR3 DNA, CDR3 protein. D genes are given only for firm matches. Clone size, where shown, is once, few, many, or a class for clones that have expanded.

TRBV30	.	TRBD1	TRBJ2-1	TGTGCCTTAGACAGGGGCTTCTACAATGAGCAGTTCTTC	CALDRGFYNEQFF
TRBV5-1	few	TRBD1	TRBJ2-7	TGCGCCAGCAGTACGGGACAGCGATCATACGAGCAGTACTTC	CASSTGQRSYEQYF
TRBV7-2	once	TRBD2	TRBJ2-3	TGTGCCAGCAGCTTAGGGGGCCCGCTAGCGGCAGGTACGCAGTATTTT	CASSLGGPLAAGTQYF
TRBV30	many	.	TRBJ1-6	TGTGCCTGGAGGGAGGAGGGCTGGACTTCACCCCTCCACTTT	CAWREEGWTSPLHF
TRBV12-3/TRBV12-4	.	.	TRBJ1-2	TGTGCCAGCAGTTTCGGGAGAAACTATGGCTACACCTTC	CASSFGRNYGYTF
TRBV5-1	.	TRBD1	TRBJ2-5	TGCGCCAGCAGCGGGGGGACAGGGCAACCTAAGACCCAGTACTTC	CASSGGTGQPKTQYF
TRBV28	.	.	TRBJ2-7	TGTGCCAGCAGTCCCGGGATCTCCTCCTACGAGCAGTACTTC	CASSPGISSYEQYF
TRBV19	.	.	TRBJ1-6	TGTGCCAGTAGTTTACAGGAGAGCTCCTATAATTCACCCCTCCACTTT	CASSLQESSYNSPLHF
TRBV7-5	.	.	TRBJ1-1	TGTGTCAGAAGCCAGGGCAAGAACACTGAAGCTTTCTTT	CVRSQGKNTEAFF
TRBV25-1	.	.	TRBJ2-5	TGTGCCAGCAGTTGGGGGCAGCAAGAGACCCAGTACTTC	CASSWGQQETQYF
TRBV7-9	.	.	TRBJ1-5	TGTGCCAGCAGCTCCCAGAATCAGCCCCAGCATTTT	CASSSQNQPQHF
TRBV18	.	.	TRBJ1-5	TGTGCCAGCTCACCACCTAACAGGGCGGGTCAGCCCCAGCATTTT	CASSPPNRAGQPQHF
TRBV12-5	.	.	TRBJ2-1	TGTGCTAGTGGTTTGACTGGGGGCCGGGGTGAGCAGTTCTTC	CASGLTGGRGEQFF
TRBV18	.	TRBD1	TRBJ1-1	TGTGCCAGCTCACCGGGACAGGGGAATGGGAACACTGAAGCTTTCTTT	CASSPGQGNGNTEAFF
TRBV9	.	.	TRBJ1-1	TGTGCCAGCAGCCGAGACAGTGAAGCTTTCTTT	CASSRDSEAFF
TRBV5-1	once	.	TRBJ2-2	TGCGCCAGCAGCTTGACGGGTAGTTCGTTCGCCGGGGAGCTGTTTTTT	CASSLTGSSFAGELFF
TRBV28	.	.	TRBJ1-2	TGTGCCAGCAGTTTAGGGCTCTATGGCTACACCTTC	CASSLGLYGYTF
TRBV18	.	.	TRBJ1-3	TGTGCCAGCTCACCAAGTGTGGGACTAATAATTGGAAACACCATATATTTT	CASSPSVGLIIGNTIYF